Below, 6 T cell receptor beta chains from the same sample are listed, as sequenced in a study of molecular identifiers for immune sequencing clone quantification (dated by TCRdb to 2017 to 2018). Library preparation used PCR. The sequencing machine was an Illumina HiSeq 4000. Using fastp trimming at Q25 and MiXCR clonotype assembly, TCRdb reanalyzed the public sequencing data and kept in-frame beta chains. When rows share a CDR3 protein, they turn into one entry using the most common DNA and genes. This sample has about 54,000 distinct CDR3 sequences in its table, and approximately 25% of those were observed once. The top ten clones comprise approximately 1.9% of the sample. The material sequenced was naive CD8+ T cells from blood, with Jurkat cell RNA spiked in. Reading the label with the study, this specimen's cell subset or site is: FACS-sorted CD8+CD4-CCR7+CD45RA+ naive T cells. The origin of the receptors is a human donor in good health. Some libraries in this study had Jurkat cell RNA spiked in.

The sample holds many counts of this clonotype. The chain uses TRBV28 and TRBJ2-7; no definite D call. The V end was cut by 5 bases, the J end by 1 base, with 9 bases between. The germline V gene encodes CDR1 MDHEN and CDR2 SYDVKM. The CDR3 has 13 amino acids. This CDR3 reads CASSINRSYEQYF. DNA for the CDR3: TGTGCCAGCAGTATAAATCGTTCCTACGAGCAGTACTTC.

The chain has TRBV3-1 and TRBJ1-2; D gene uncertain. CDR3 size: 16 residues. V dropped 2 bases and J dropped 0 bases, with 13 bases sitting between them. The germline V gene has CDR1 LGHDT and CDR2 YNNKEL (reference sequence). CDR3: CASSQWEGSTNYGYTF. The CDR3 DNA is TGTGCCAGCAGCCAATGGGAGGGAAGCACTAACTATGGCTACACCTTC.

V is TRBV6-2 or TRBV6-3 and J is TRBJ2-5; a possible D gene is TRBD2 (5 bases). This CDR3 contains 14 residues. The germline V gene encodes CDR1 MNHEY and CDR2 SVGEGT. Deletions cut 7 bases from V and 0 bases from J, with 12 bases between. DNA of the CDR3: TGTGCCAGCAAACCCGAGCGGTACCAAGAGACCCAGTACTTC. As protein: CASKPERYQETQYF.

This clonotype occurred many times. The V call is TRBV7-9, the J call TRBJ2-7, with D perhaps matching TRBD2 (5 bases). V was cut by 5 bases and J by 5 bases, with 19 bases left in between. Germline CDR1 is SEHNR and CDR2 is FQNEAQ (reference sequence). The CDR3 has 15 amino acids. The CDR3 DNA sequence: TGTGCCAGCAGCGCAACTAGTGTCGTACCCCACGAGCAGTACTTC. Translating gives CASSATSVVPHEQYF.

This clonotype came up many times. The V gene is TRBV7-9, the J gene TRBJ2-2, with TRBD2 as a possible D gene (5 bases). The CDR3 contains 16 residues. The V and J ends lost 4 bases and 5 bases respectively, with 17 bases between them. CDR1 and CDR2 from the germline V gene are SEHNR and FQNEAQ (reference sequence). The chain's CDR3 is CASSSGLERKTGELFF. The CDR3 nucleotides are TGTGCCAGCAGCTCCGGACTGGAACGGAAAACCGGGGAGCTGTTTTTT.

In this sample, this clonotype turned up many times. The chain's CDR3 is CASSPRIAGAYEQYF. The CDR3 nucleotides are TGTGCCAGCAGTCCCCGAATAGCGGGAGCTTACGAGCAGTACTTC. J is TRBJ2-7 and V is TRBV28; 9 bases align to TRBD2. This CDR3 contains 15 residues. With 5 bases clipped from V and 4 bases from J, the junction kept 9 bases outside the gene matches. CDR1 is MDHEN and CDR2 is SYDVKM in the germline V gene.